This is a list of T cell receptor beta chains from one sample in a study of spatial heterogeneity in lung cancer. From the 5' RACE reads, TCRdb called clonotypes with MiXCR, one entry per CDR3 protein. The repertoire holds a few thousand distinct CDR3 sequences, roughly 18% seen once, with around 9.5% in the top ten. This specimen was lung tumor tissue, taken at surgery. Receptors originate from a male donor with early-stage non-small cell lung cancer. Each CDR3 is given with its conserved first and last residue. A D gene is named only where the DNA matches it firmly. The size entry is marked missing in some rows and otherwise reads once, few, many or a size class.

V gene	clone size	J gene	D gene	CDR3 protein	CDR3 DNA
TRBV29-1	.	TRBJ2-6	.	CSVEGGSPGANVLTF	TGCAGCGTTGAAGGAGGGTCCCCCGGGGCCAACGTCCTGACTTTC
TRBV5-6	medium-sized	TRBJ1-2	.	CASSPETVDGYTF	TGTGCCAGCAGCCCGGAGACAGTTGATGGCTACACCTTC
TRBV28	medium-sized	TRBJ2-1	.	CASSGSSYNEQFF	TGTGCCAGCTCGGGAAGCTCCTACAATGAGCAGTTCTTC
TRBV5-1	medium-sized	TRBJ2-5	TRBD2	CASSLSSGGQETQYF	TGCGCCAGCAGCTTGAGTAGCGGGGGGCAAGAGACCCAGTACTTC
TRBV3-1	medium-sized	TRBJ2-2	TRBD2	CASSHLLAGDTGELFF	TGTGCCAGCAGCCACTTACTAGCGGGAGACACCGGGGAGCTGTTTTTT
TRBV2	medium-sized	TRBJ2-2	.	CASSDVTSTGELFF	TGTGCCAGCAGTGATGTTACTAGCACCGGGGAGCTGTTTTTC
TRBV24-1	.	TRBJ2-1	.	CATSVGGSYNEQFF	TGTGCCACCAGTGTAGGGGGCTCCTACAATGAGCAGTTCTTC
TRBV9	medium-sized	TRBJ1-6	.	CASSGGTHSPLHF	TGTGCCAGCAGCGGCGGGACCCATTCACCCCTCCACTTT
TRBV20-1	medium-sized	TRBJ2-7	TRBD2	CSARPLAGGWYEQYF	TGCAGTGCTAGACCGCTAGCGGGAGGTTGGTACGAGCAGTACTTC
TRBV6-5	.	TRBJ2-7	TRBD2	CASSYLAGDNYEQYF	TGTGCCAGCAGTTACCTAGCGGGAGACAACTACGAGCAGTACTTC
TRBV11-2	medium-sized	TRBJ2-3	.	CASSLKTNTDTQYF	TGTGCCAGCAGCTTAAAGACCAACACAGATACGCAGTATTTT
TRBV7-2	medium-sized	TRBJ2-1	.	CASSRVGDPTYNEQFF	TGTGCCAGCAGCCGGGTAGGGGACCCTACATACAATGAGCAGTTCTTC
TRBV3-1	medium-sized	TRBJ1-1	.	CASSQPPRPEAFF	TGTGCCAGCAGCCAACCCCCTCGGCCTGAAGCTTTCTTT
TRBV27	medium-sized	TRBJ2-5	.	CASTLTLGGQETQYF	TGTGCCAGCACCCTTACTCTAGGGGGGCAAGAGACCCAGTACTTC
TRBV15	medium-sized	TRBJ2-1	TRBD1	CATTGTGNSYNEQFF	TGTGCCACCACCGGGACAGGGAACTCCTACAATGAGCAGTTCTTC
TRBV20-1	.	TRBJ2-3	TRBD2	CSARDHSGRPRSTDTQYF	TGCAGTGCTAGAGATCACAGCGGGAGGCCCAGAAGCACAGATACGCAGTATTTT
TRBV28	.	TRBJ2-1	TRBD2	CASSPHWGREYNEQFF	TGTGCCAGCAGTCCCCATTGGGGGAGGGAATACAATGAGCAGTTCTTC
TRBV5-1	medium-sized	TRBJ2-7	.	CASSLDRQGLRENF	TGCGCCAGCAGCTTGGACCGACAGGGCCTACGGGAGAACTTC
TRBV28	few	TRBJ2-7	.	CASMPRGAYEQYF	TGTGCCAGCATGCCCAGGGGGGCCTACGAGCAGTACTTC
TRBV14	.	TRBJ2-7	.	CASSQAIYEQYF	TGTGCCAGCAGCCAAGCCATCTACGAGCAGTACTTC
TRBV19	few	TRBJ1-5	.	CASTAGRPNQPQHF	TGTGCCAGTACGGCAGGGAGGCCCAATCAGCCCCAGCATTTT
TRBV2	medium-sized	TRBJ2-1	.	CASSRERPPNEQFF	TGTGCCAGCAGTCGGGAGAGACCCCCCAATGAGCAGTTCTTC
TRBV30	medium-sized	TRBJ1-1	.	CAWRGVGGRDTEAFF	TGTGCCTGGAGAGGTGTGGGGGGGCGAGACACTGAAGCTTTCTTT